This T cell receptor (beta chain) was recorded in a study of metastatic and nonmetastatic thyroid tumors. Study in general: Across peripheral blood and tumor or nodule tissue samples taken from malignant and benign thyroid patients, the repertoires were compared with one another. Study-wide points: For both blood and tumor, malignant thyroid tumors reportedly showed significantly higher TCR beta diversity than benign nodules did.

For this clone: Its antigen is still unknown. At one of its ends the junction is not consistent with the germline gene, which may arise from a read error.

No treatment of any kind had been given to any patient before thyroid surgery. In the original workflow: The study's classifier, a distant-metastasis tool for papillary thyroid cancer, was built using CDR3 differences across clinicopathological groups. TCRdb re-clonotyped the PCR reads through MiXCR. The V and J calls, along with clone size, are taken from TCRdb and not from the paper's own processing. The data show 43,000 or so clones, with roughly 15% seen just once and 22% held by the top ten. Sequenced material: blood. The sequence came from a female donor with papillary thyroid cancer or a benign thyroid nodule (not recorded which). Some clones in this sample may be carry-over from other donors' samples.

The CDR3 is CVSGQGTYNEQFF. In DNA form, the CDR3 reads TGTGTCAGCGGACAGGGGACCTACAATGAGCAGTTCTTC. The J gene is TRBJ2-1, the V gene TRBV6-1, with 9 bases lining up with TRBD1. The CDR3 contains 13 residues. Germline V gene lookup returns CDR1 MNHNS and CDR2 SASEGT.